This T cell receptor beta chain derives from a study of beta chain features in type 1 diabetes. General observations from the study: TCRB CDR3s from Type 1 diabetes patients were moderately but significantly shorter in all four CD4+ subsets.

This CDR3 is 16 amino acids long. Germline V gene data show CDR1 as MGHRA and CDR2 as YSYEKL. The V and J ends lost 3 bases and 6 bases respectively, with 21 bases between them. Sequenced material consisted of expressed TCRB transcripts (all of the isolated RNA was reverse transcribed). Assay: immunoSEQ multiplex PCR; the TCRdb copy retains only in-frame clones and omits some. The top ten clones hold less than 0.02% of a sample with about 280,000 clones, over 12% of them seen once. For this clone: Antigen unknown.

This rearrangement joins TRBV4-1 to TRBJ2-7; perhaps TRBD1 as D (6 bases). Sequencing was performed on naive CD4+ T cells from blood. This receptor was obtained from a young man with type 1 diabetes. The CDR3 loop reads CASSQRETQGEGEQYF. CDR3 sequence (DNA): TGCGCCAGCAGCCAGCGCGAAACACAGGGAGAGGGCGAGCAGTACTTC.